This T cell receptor beta chain is from a study of CD8 T cells in ankylosing spondylitis. By quantitative 5'-RACE with molecular barcodes, the TCR beta libraries were made. TCRdb re-derived calls from the 5' RACE reads in MiXCR, one entry per CDR3 protein. The table records about 450,000 distinct CDR3 sequences, 25% to 30% of them present only once. Points from the study as a whole: Clones linked with disease were CD8+ and fairly uncommon in the peripheral blood. What appeared characteristic of ankylosing spondylitis blood was a TCR beta motif of fewer than ten highly homologous variants. Past studies reported some motif variants in reactive arthritis synovial fluid and blood. Disease-linked clones were reportedly significantly enriched in matched ankylosing spondylitis synovial fluid.

A word on this clonotype: Its antigen is currently unknown.

This TCR was recovered from a male donor with ankylosing spondylitis. The material sequenced was blood, either unsorted or a sorted T cell fraction (not recorded which).

CDR3 coding DNA: TGCGCCAGCAGCTTGGCCTTGGGGAGCTCTGGAAACACCATATATTTT. Translating gives CASSLALGSSGNTIYF. The chain links TRBV5-1 to TRBJ1-3; D unresolved. The CDR3 runs 16 residues. Germline lookup yields CDR1 SGHRS and CDR2 YFSETQ. With 0 bases removed from V and 0 bases from J, the gap between germline ends came to 10 bases.